These 24 T cell receptor beta chains were all obtained from the same sample, sequenced in a study of T cells after posttransplantation cyclophosphamide. The data were produced by immunoSEQ multiplex PCR, yet TCRdb's version contains in-frame clones alone and is incomplete. The sample lists around 40,000 clones, 90% occurring once. Busulfan-fludarabine conditioning, marrow transplant, and cyclophosphamide on days +3 and +4 were administered. Specimen: PBMCs, collected around 67 days after allogeneic stem cell transplant with posttransplant cyclophosphamide. The receptors were sampled from a male patient aged 60 to 75 who received an allogeneic stem cell transplant from a related donor and was CMV-positive. T cells may partly derive from the graft donor.

J is TRBJ1-1 and V is TRBV6-1; 8 bases are a match to TRBD1. This CDR3 comprises 15 residues. Germline CDR1 reads MNHNS; CDR2 reads SASEGT. With V trimmed by 2 bases and J by 5 bases, 7 bases remained unmatched. The CDR3 spells CASSEQGAGGTEAFF. The CDR3 DNA follows: TGTGCCAGCAGTGAACAGGGGGCTGGGGGAACTGAAGCTTTCTTT.

The chain couples TRBV5-6 to TRBJ1-2; TRBD1 matches at 7 bases. This CDR3 is built from 14 residues. The V and J ends lost 3 bases and 3 bases, in that order; junction bases with no gene match: 5. CDR1 and CDR2 (germline): SGHDT, YYEEEE. The CDR3 DNA reads TGTGCCAGCAGCTCAACAGGGGCCTACTATGGCTACACCTTC. It yields the protein CASSSTGAYYGYTF.

The chain couples TRBV2 to TRBJ2-7; TRBD1 is a possible D gene (5 bases). CDR3 length equals 15 residues. V was cut by 8 bases and J by 1 base, with 18 bases left in between. In germline, CDR1 is SNHLY, CDR2 FYNNEI. CDR3 loop: CASEPRWGLSYEQYV. CDR3 nucleotide sequence: TGTGCCAGCGAACCAAGGTGGGGCTTGTCCTACGAGCAGTACGTC.

The chain carries TRBV5-4 and TRBJ1-1; 8 bases align to TRBD1. The germline V gene encodes CDR1 SGHNT and CDR2 YYREEE (reference sequence). The V segment lost 6 bases and the J segment 5 bases; nucleotides outside the gene matches: 12. The CDR3 totals 15 residues. CDR3 sequence reads: CASTSQGVVATEAFF. CDR3 coding DNA: TGTGCCAGCACATCACAGGGGGTTGTTGCAACTGAAGCTTTCTTT.

This rearrangement joins TRBV11-2 to TRBJ1-2; D call uncertain. Germline values: CDR1 SGHAT, CDR2 FQNNGV. Trimming stripped 5 bases from V and 7 bases from J, with 20 bases between. This CDR3 is 15 amino acids long. The CDR3 sequence is CASSIGIRRESGYTF. The CDR3 DNA follows: TGTGCCAGCAGCATCGGGATCAGAAGGGAATCTGGCTACACCTTC.

V is TRBV7-8 and J is TRBJ1-2; perhaps TRBD1 as D (6 bases). This CDR3 region has 15 residues. Germline CDR1 is SGHVS and CDR2 is FQNEAQ. V shed 5 bases and J shed 0 bases, with 13 bases lying between them. This chain's CDR3 is CASSVRDIPNYGYTF. CDR3 bases: TGTGCCAGCAGCGTACGGGACATTCCTAACTATGGCTACACCTTC. Variable domain in full (rest from reference TRBV7-8 and TRBJ1-2): GAGVSQSPRYKVAKRGQDVALRCDPISGHVSLFWYQQALGQGPEFLTYFQNEAQLDKSGLPSDRFFAERPEGSVSTLKIQRTQQEDSAVYLCASSVRDIPNYGYTFGSGTRLTVV.

J is TRBJ1-2 and V is TRBV12-5; D perhaps matches TRBD1 (6 bases). The CDR3 extends over 14 amino acids. Trimming stripped 4 bases from V and 2 bases from J, with 11 bases between. From germline, CDR1 is LGHNT and CDR2 FRNRAP. The CDR3 coding sequence is TGTGCTAGTGGTTGGAACAGGGCCAACTATGGCTACACCTTC. Residues: CASGWNRANYGYTF. Full variable domain (outside the CDR3, taken from reference TRBV12-5 and TRBJ1-2): DARVTQTPRHKVTEMGQEVTMRCQPILGHNTVFWYRQTMMQGLELLAYFRNRAPLDDSGMPKDRFSAEMPDATLATLKIQPSEPRDSAVYFCASGWNRANYGYTFGSGTRLTVV.

V is TRBV4-1 and J is TRBJ2-7; the match to TRBD1 covers 11 bases. CDR3 length equals 14 residues. V dropped 4 bases and J dropped 7; count of bases not matched to a gene: 6. From germline, CDR1 is MGHRA and CDR2 YSYEKL. The CDR3 loop reads CASSRPGQGVEQYF. The CDR3 DNA reads as TGCGCCAGCAGCCGACCGGGACAGGGGGTAGAGCAGTACTTC.

Here the CDR3 reads CASSTGGGNTEAFF. The CDR3, as DNA: TGTGCCAGCAGCACCGGGGGGGGGAACACTGAAGCTTTCTTT. This chain uses TRBV2 with TRBJ1-1, with D maybe TRBD1 (5 bases). CDR3 length equals 14 residues. Germline V gives CDR1 SNHLY, CDR2 FYNNEI. The ends were cut back, 6 bases at V and 1 base at J, with 12 bases in the middle.

The chain links TRBV7-8 to TRBJ2-3; D call uncertain. The CDR3 consists of 11 residues. Germline values: CDR1 SGHVS, CDR2 FQNEAQ. Trimming cost V 5 bases and J 6 bases, with 6 bases left between them. CDR3 nucleotide sequence: TGTGCCAGCAGCCCACGGGATACGCAGTATTTT. This encodes CASSPRDTQYF.

This chain links TRBV2 with TRBJ1-2; D is perhaps TRBD1 (6 bases). Trimming shortened V by 7 bases and J by 8 bases, and 20 bases separated the two germline ends. The CDR3 consists of 14 residues. Germline CDR1 reads SNHLY; CDR2 reads FYNNEI. In nucleotides, the CDR3 is TGTGCCAGCACCGGGGGGCTAGATTTTTCGGGCTACACCTTC. Its translation: CASTGGLDFSGYTF.

J is TRBJ2-7 and V is TRBV6-5; 11 nucleotides align to TRBD2. There are 15 residues in the CDR3. Germline V gives CDR1 MNHEY, CDR2 SVGAGI. V shed 5 bases, J shed 4 bases, and the junction held 7 bases outside the gene matches. The DNA for the CDR3 is TGTGCCAGCAGTAAACTAGCGGGGGTGGAATACGAGCAGTACTTC. Residues: CASSKLAGVEYEQYF.

The rearrangement uses TRBV7-2 and TRBJ2-3; a weak D match, TRBD1 (6 bases). Trimming left V 4 bases short and J 10 bases short, with 15 bases between. Germline V gene lookup returns CDR1 SGHTA and CDR2 FQGNSA. The CDR3 covers 13 residues. The CDR3 DNA is TGTGCCAGCAGCTCCGGAGACAGGACACCGCAGTATTTT. Residues: CASSSGDRTPQYF.

Here the CDR3 reads CASSLRPGQTNEKLFF. DNA for the CDR3: TGCGCCAGCAGCTTACGACCGGGACAGACAAATGAAAAACTGTTTTTT. The chain carries TRBV5-1 and TRBJ1-4, with TRBD1 matching over 7 bases. Losses at the gene ends were 2 bases for V and 5 bases for J; bases not matched to a gene: 9. Germline assignment: CDR1 SGHRS and CDR2 YFSETQ. This CDR3 contains 16 residues.

V and J are TRBV5-1 and TRBJ1-1; no reliable D call. This CDR3 has 17 amino acids. In germline, CDR1 is SGHRS, CDR2 YFSETQ. V was cut by 2 bases and J by 0 bases, with 17 bases left in between. The CDR3 DNA follows: TGCGCCAGCAGCTTCAGTCCACCGGGTGTCATGAACACTGAAGCTTTCTTT. Residues: CASSFSPPGVMNTEAFF.

This clone was seen a single time. This chain joins TRBV4-1 and TRBJ2-7, with 8 nucleotides matching TRBD2. Losses at the gene ends were 0 bases for V and 4 bases for J; bases not matched to a gene: 2. CDR3 length: 14 residues. The germline gives CDR1 MGHRA, CDR2 YSYEKL. CDR3 in DNA: TGCGCCAGCAGCCAAGAAACTAGCGGTTACGAGCAGTACTTC. Its protein is CASSQETSGYEQYF.

The chain combines TRBV7-9 with TRBJ1-1; 10 nucleotides agree with TRBD1. This CDR3 contains 15 residues. V was pared by 5 bases and J by 1 base, with 4 bases of the junction left unmatched. The germline V gene has CDR1 SEHNR and CDR2 FQNEAQ (reference sequence). The CDR3 loop is CASSQRTGGNTEAFF. CDR3 DNA: TGTGCCAGCAGCCAAAGGACAGGGGGGAACACTGAAGCTTTCTTT.

The chain recombines TRBV30 with TRBJ1-1; D unresolved. The germline V and J ends were trimmed by 4 bases and 5 bases, with 14 bases remaining between them. The germline V gene encodes CDR1 GTSNPN and CDR2 SVGIG (reference sequence). CDR3 size: 13 residues. CDR3 bases: TGTGCCTGGAAATACCGGGGAATGACTGAAGCTTTCTTT. Translating it yields CAWKYRGMTEAFF.

The chain uses TRBV5-6 and TRBJ2-5, with D possibly being TRBD2 (6 bases). The CDR3 totals 14 residues. V gave up 4 bases and J gave up 2 bases, with 12 bases separating them. From germline, CDR1 is SGHDT and CDR2 YYEEEE. The CDR3 DNA is TGTGCCAGCAGCGAACCGGGACTTCAAGAGACCCAGTACTTC. This codes for CASSEPGLQETQYF.

The chain links TRBV30 to TRBJ2-2; maybe TRBD1 (6 bases). Germline CDR1 reads GTSNPN; CDR2 reads SVGIG (reference sequence). The CDR3 has 13 amino acids. Trimming cost V 0 bases and J 6 bases, with 8 bases left between them. CDR3 nucleotides: TGTGCCTGGAGTGTGTCAGGGGCCGGGGAGCTGTTTTTT. Its protein is CAWSVSGAGELFF.

V gene TRBV5-1 combines with J gene TRBJ2-7; 8 nucleotides line up with TRBD1. V was clipped by 0 bases and J by 7 bases; unmatched bases: 21. CDR3 length: 19 amino acids. CDR1 is SGHRS, CDR2 YFSETQ, per germline. The CDR3 DNA reads TGCGCCAGCAGCTTGGCCATCACCAACTTCCCGGACAGGGAGAAAGAGCAGTACTTC. Protein product: CASSLAITNFPDREKEQYF.

The V and J genes are TRBV5-1 and TRBJ1-4, with TRBD1 identical over 7 bases. Germline V gene lookup returns CDR1 SGHRS and CDR2 YFSETQ. CDR3 length equals 13 residues. The J segment lost 3 bases and the V segment lost 5 bases, leaving 1 base of the junction unmatched. CDR3 DNA sequence: TGCGCCAGCAGACAGGGGCCTAATGAAAAACTGTTTTTT. It translates to CASRQGPNEKLFF.

J is TRBJ1-4 and V is TRBV5-6, with a weak D call TRBD1 (5 bases). The CDR3 is 17 amino acids. Germline values: CDR1 SGHDT, CDR2 YYEEEE. V lost 2 bases and J lost 0, with 14 bases in between. The CDR3 is CASSFLGGEATNEKLFF. The CDR3 DNA follows: TGTGCCAGCAGCTTCCTTGGGGGGGAGGCAACTAATGAAAAACTGTTTTTT.

CDR3 amino acids: CASSLYGAEQYV. CDR3 DNA: TGTGCCAGCAGCTTGTACGGAGCCGAGCAGTACGTC. V and J are TRBV5-5 and TRBJ2-7; D unresolved. Trimming shortened V by 1 base and J by 6 bases, and 8 bases separated the two germline ends. The CDR3 extends over 12 amino acids. From germline, CDR1 is SGHKS and CDR2 YYEKEE (reference sequence).